Presented here are 19 T cell receptor beta chains from one specimen sequenced in a study of T cells after yellow fever vaccination. A single record per CDR3 protein comes from TCRdb applying MiXCR to the 5' RACE reads. The sample has about 130,000 distinct CDR3 sequences; 8.9% are singletons. Specimen: CD8+ T cells sorted from PBMCs, collected on the day of the yellow fever booster vaccination. Receptors were obtained from a man between 18 and 29 years old who received the YFV17D yellow fever vaccine.

The CDR3 loop is CASSHPPVADTQYF. The CDR3 bases are TGCGCCAGCAGCCACCCGCCCGTCGCAGATACGCAGTATTTT. V and J are TRBV4-1 and TRBJ2-3; the D is unclear. Trimming shortened V by 3 bases and J by 4 bases, and 11 bases separated the two germline ends. CDR3 size: 14 residues. Germline assignment: CDR1 MGHRA and CDR2 YSYEKL.

This clonotype was recorded a few times. The chain recombines TRBV7-6 with TRBJ2-2; D is ambiguous. Per germline, CDR1 SGHVS and CDR2 FNYEAQ. V was pared by 5 bases and J by 3 bases, with 7 bases between. CDR3 length equals 13 residues. The CDR3 coding sequence is TGTGCCAGCAGCCCTGACTACACCGGGGAGCTGTTTTTT. It translates to CASSPDYTGELFF.

The V gene is TRBV30, the J gene TRBJ2-7; D gene ambiguous. The CDR3 length is 14 residues. CDR1 is GTSNPN and CDR2 is SVGIG in the germline V gene (reference sequence). V was cut by 0 bases and J by 2 bases, with 11 bases left in between. The CDR3 here is CAWSVGAGTYEQYF. The CDR3 DNA follows: TGTGCCTGGAGTGTTGGTGCTGGTACCTACGAGCAGTACTTC.

In its sample, this clonotype was seen a few times. The V gene is TRBV6-5, the J gene TRBJ2-7; 7 bases are shared with TRBD1. The CDR3 is 15 amino acids. Germline V CDR1 and CDR2: MNHEY, SVGAGI. V was clipped by 6 bases and J by 3 bases; unmatched bases: 11. CDR3 region: CASSPQGGIGYEQYF. The CDR3 DNA reads TGTGCCAGCAGCCCACAAGGGGGCATAGGCTACGAGCAGTACTTC.

This rearrangement joins TRBV10-3 to TRBJ2-2, with a weak D call TRBD2 (5 bases). The CDR3 consists of 16 residues. V lost 4 bases and J 6 bases, leaving 18 bases between the germline ends. Germline V gene data show CDR1 as ENHRY and CDR2 as SYGVKD. The CDR3 is CAISVSDLSTAGELFF. The CDR3 DNA reads TGTGCCATCAGTGTTTCGGACTTGTCAACGGCCGGGGAGCTGTTTTTT.

This clonotype occurred a few times. V is TRBV6-5 and J is TRBJ1-6, with 9 bases identical to TRBD1. The ends lost 6 bases at V and 10 bases at J; junction bases unmatched: 7. The CDR3 runs 14 residues. Germline V CDR1 and CDR2: MNHEY, SVGAGI. CDR3 protein: CASRSGTGNSPLHF. The CDR3 coding sequence is TGTGCCAGCAGGTCCGGGACAGGGAACTCACCCCTCCACTTT.

Many counts were recorded for this clonotype. The CDR3 loop is CAISEGNYEQYF. The CDR3 DNA sequence: TGTGCCATCAGTGAAGGCAACTACGAGCAGTACTTC. V and J are TRBV10-3 and TRBJ2-7; D ambiguous. Germline V CDR1 and CDR2: ENHRY, SYGVKD. The CDR3 consists of 12 residues. V shed 3 bases and J shed 3 bases, with 6 bases lying between them.

This rearrangement joins TRBV12-3 or TRBV12-4 to TRBJ2-1; D unclear. Trimming pared 3 bases from V and 6 bases from J, leaving 3 bases between. CDR3 length: 11 residues. The CDR3 bases are TGTGCCAGCAGTTTTACCAATGAGCAGTTCTTC. Amino acids: CASSFTNEQFF.

This clonotype was counted a few times. The V call is TRBV3-1, the J call TRBJ1-2; D not certain. V was shortened by 4 bases and J by 4 bases, with 16 bases between the two germline ends. Per germline, CDR1 LGHDT and CDR2 YNNKEL (reference sequence). The CDR3 spans 15 residues. This chain's CDR3 is CASSLSPDGVYGYTF. The CDR3 DNA is TGTGCCAGCAGCCTATCCCCGGACGGAGTCTATGGCTACACCTTC.

This clonotype was counted between two and nine times. The gene calls are TRBV5-1 and TRBJ2-5, with D perhaps being TRBD1 or TRBD2 (6 bases each). Germline values: CDR1 SGHRS, CDR2 YFSETQ. The V end was cut by 0 bases, the J end by 5 bases, with 20 bases between. This CDR3 has 17 amino acids. The CDR3 protein is CASSLAEGGAGQETQYF. The CDR3 coding sequence is TGCGCCAGCAGCTTGGCCGAGGGGGGAGCGGGTCAGGAGACCCAGTACTTC. Based on the CDR3 plus reference TRBV5-1 and TRBJ2-5, the full variable domain is KAGVTQTPRYLIKTRGQQVTLSCSPISGHRSVSWYQQTPGQGLQFLFEYFSETQRNKGNFPGRFSGRQFSNSRSEMNVSTLELGDSALYLCASSLAEGGAGQETQYFGPGTRLLVL.

This clonotype showed up just a few times. The V call is TRBV7-9, the J call TRBJ1-2, with 9 bases matching TRBD1. The CDR3 contains 16 residues. Unmatched junction bases numbered 9, after V lost 2 bases and J lost 5 bases. CDR1 SEHNR and CDR2 FQNEAQ come from the germline V gene (reference sequence). The CDR3 spells CASSLHRGLSLYGYTF. For the CDR3, the DNA is TGTGCCAGCAGCTTACACAGGGGGCTATCGTTATATGGCTACACCTTC. Complete variable domain (other parts from reference TRBV7-9 and TRBJ1-2): DTGVSQNPRHKITKRGQNVTFRCDPISEHNRLYWYRQTLGQGPEFLTYFQNEAQLEKSRLLSDRFSAERPKGSFSTLEIQRTEQGDSAMYLCASSLHRGLSLYGYTFGSGTRLTVV.

This clonotype has a count of ten or more. The chain couples TRBV4-1 to TRBJ2-6; D might be TRBD2 (5 bases). CDR3 length: 16 amino acids. Per germline, CDR1 MGHRA and CDR2 YSYEKL. V was cut by 0 bases and J by 1 base, with 7 bases left in between. The DNA of the CDR3 is TGCGCCAGCAGCCAAGAACCGGGGTCTGGGGCCAACGTCCTGACTTTC. Amino acids: CASSQEPGSGANVLTF.

CDR3 amino acids: CASSLGTGANVLTF. The CDR3 DNA reads as TGTGCCAGTAGTCTGGGCACTGGGGCCAACGTCCTGACTTTC. The chain employs TRBV19 and TRBJ2-6; D unresolved. Trimming shortened V by 5 bases and J by 2 bases, and 7 bases separated the two germline ends. This CDR3 spans 14 amino acids. Germline CDR1 is LNHDA and CDR2 is SQIVND (reference sequence).

This clonotype was recorded many times. This chain connects TRBV7-9 to TRBJ2-3; possible D gene TRBD2, 5 bases. V gave up 5 bases and J gave up 8 bases, with 14 bases separating them. Looked up from germline, CDR1 is SEHNR and CDR2 is FQNEAQ (reference sequence). CDR3 length: 13 residues. CDR3 in DNA: TGTGCCAGCAGCATCACTTTCCGGGGTACGCAGTATTTT. It translates to CASSITFRGTQYF.

This chain uses TRBV7-2 with TRBJ2-5; weak D call: TRBD2 (5 bases). Germline CDR1 is SGHTA and CDR2 is FQGNSA. The CDR3 runs 18 residues. V was pared by 2 bases and J by 2 bases, with 21 bases between. In DNA, the CDR3 is TGTGCCAGCAGCTTAATACAGAGGGAACAAGTGGGGCAAGAGACCCAGTACTTC. It translates to CASSLIQREQVGQETQYF.

In its sample, this clonotype was seen a few times. The chain links TRBV6-5 to TRBJ1-1; D may be TRBD1 (6 bases). The CDR3 length is 13 residues. Deletions cut 6 bases from V and 5 bases from J, with 13 bases between. Germline CDR1 is MNHEY and CDR2 is SVGAGI. CDR3 loop: CASSRGGRTEAFF. The CDR3 DNA reads TGTGCCAGCAGCCGGGGGGGCCGGACTGAAGCTTTCTTT.

The chain recombines TRBV5-4 with TRBJ2-5; 9 nucleotides line up with TRBD2. V shed 2 bases, J shed 5 bases, and the junction held 7 bases outside the gene matches. The CDR3 length is 15 residues. Germline-derived CDR1 and CDR2 are SGHNT and YYREEE (reference sequence). CDR3 nucleotide sequence: TGTGCCAGCAGCTTAAGGCGGGGGGGCGGCGAGACCCAGTACTTC. As protein: CASSLRRGGGETQYF.

This clonotype came up a few times. The rearrangement uses TRBV5-6 and TRBJ2-1, with TRBD2 identical over 9 bases. This CDR3 is built from 16 residues. The J segment lost 5 bases and the V segment lost 4 bases, leaving 10 bases of the junction unmatched. From germline, CDR1 is SGHDT and CDR2 YYEEEE. The CDR3 coding sequence is TGTGCCAGCAGCAGCGTGGTAGCGGGGGCAGACAATGAGCAGTTCTTC. Encoded protein: CASSSVVAGADNEQFF.

The sample holds a few counts of this clonotype. DNA of the CDR3: TGCAGTGCCCGGGACAGACTGAACACTGAAGCTTTCTTT. Translated, it gives CSARDRLNTEAFF. This chain joins TRBV20-1 and TRBJ1-1; TRBD1 matches 7 bases. The CDR3 contains 13 residues. Germline V CDR1 and CDR2: DFQATT, SNEGSKA (reference sequence). J lost 0 bases, V lost 6 bases, and 4 bases had no gene match.